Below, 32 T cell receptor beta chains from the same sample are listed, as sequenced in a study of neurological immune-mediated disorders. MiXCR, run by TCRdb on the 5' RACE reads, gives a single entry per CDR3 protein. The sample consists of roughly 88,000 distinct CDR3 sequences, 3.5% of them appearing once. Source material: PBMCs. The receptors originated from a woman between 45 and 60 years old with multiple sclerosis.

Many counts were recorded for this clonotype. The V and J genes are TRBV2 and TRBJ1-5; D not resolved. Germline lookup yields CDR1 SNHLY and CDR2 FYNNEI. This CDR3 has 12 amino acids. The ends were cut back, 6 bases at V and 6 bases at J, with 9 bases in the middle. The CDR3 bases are TGTGCCAGCAGCGAGGAGGTTCAGCCCCAGCATTTT. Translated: CASSEEVQPQHF.

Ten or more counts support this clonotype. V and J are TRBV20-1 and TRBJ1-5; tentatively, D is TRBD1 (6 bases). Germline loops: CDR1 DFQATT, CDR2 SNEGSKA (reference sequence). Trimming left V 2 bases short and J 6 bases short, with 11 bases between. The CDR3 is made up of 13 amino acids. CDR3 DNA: TGCAGTGCTAGAAATCAGGGGAGTCAGCCCCAGCATTTT. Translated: CSARNQGSQPQHF.

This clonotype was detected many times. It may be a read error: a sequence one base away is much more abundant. The CDR3, as DNA: TGCGCCAGCAGCTTGGTGGGACCCCAGAATTTT. It yields the protein CASSLVGPQNF. This chain connects TRBV5-1 to TRBJ1-5; tentative D call: TRBD1 (5 bases). The V gene's germline CDR1 is SGHRS and CDR2 YFSETQ. The CDR3 has 11 residues.

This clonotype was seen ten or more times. The CDR3 is CSAMKLAGGEQYF. The CDR3 DNA follows: TGCAGTGCTATGAAACTAGCGGGGGGCGAGCAGTACTTC. This rearrangement joins TRBV20-1 to TRBJ2-7; 12 nucleotides match TRBD2. The CDR3 is 13 amino acids. V dropped 4 bases and J dropped 6; count of bases not matched to a gene: 4. In germline, CDR1 is DFQATT, CDR2 SNEGSKA (reference sequence).

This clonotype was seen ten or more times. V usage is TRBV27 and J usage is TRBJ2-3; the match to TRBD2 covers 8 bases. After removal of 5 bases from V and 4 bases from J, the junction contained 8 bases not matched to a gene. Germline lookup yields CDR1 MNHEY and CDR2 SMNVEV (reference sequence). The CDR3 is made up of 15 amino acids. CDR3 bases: TGTGCCAGCAGTCTCGGGGGGGTTGGTCCAGATACGCAGTATTTT. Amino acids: CASSLGGVGPDTQYF.

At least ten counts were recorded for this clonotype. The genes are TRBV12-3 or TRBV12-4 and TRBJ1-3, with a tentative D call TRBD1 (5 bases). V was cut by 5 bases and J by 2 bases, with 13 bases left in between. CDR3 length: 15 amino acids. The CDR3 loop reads CASSRRDLTGNTIYF. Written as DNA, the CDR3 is TGTGCCAGCAGTCGACGGGACCTGACTGGAAACACCATATATTTT.

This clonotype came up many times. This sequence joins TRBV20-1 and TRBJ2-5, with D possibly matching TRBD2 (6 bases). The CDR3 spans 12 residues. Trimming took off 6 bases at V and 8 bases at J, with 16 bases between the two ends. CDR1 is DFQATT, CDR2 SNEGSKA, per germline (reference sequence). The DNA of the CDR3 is TGCAGTGCGGGACTGACGAGGGGAACCCAGTACTTC. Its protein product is CSAGLTRGTQYF.

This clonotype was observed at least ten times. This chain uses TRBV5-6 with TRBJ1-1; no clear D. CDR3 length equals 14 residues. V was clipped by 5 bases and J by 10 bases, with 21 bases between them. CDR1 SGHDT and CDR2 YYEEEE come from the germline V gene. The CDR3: CASRNALTSRGAFF. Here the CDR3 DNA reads TGTGCCAGCAGGAACGCCTTAACTTCTCGGGGAGCTTTCTTT.

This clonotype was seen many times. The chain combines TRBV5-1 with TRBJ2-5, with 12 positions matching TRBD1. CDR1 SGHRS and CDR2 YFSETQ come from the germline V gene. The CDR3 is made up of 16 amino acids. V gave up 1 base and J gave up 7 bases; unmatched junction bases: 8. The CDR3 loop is CASSLSGTGGFGTQYF. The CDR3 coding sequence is TGCGCCAGCAGCTTGAGCGGGACAGGGGGCTTCGGGACCCAGTACTTC. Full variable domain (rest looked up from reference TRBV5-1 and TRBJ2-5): KAGVTQTPRYLIKTRGQQVTLSCSPISGHRSVSWYQQTPGQGLQFLFEYFSETQRNKGNFPGRFSGRQFSNSRSEMNVSTLELGDSALYLCASSLSGTGGFGTQYFGPGTRLLVL.

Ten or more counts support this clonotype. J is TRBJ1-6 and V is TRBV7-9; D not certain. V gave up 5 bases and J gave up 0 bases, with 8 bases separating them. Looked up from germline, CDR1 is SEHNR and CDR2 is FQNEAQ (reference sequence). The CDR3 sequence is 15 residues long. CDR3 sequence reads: CASSRESSYNSPLHF. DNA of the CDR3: TGTGCCAGCAGCCGTGAAAGCTCCTATAATTCACCCCTCCACTTT.

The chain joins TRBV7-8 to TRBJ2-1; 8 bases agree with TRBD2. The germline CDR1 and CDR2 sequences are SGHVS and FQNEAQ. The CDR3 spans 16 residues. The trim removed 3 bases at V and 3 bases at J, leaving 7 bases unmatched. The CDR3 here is CASSFGSGGYYNEQFF. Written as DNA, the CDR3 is TGTGCCAGCAGCTTTGGGAGCGGGGGATACTACAATGAGCAGTTCTTC.

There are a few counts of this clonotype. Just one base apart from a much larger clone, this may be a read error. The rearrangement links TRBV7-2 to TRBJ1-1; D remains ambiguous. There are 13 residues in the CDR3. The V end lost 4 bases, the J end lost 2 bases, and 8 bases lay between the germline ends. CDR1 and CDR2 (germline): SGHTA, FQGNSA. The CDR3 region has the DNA TGTGCCAGCAGCTCTAAGAAAAACACTGAAGCTTTCTTT. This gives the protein CASSSKKNTEAFF.

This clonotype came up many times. CDR3 DNA sequence: TGTGCCAGCAGCTACGGAGGAAGGAACCAGCATTTT. It is translated as CASSYGGRNQHF. The V call is TRBV7-2, the J call TRBJ1-5; D gene uncertain. Per germline, CDR1 SGHTA and CDR2 FQGNSA. Trimming cost V 4 bases and J 12 bases, with 13 bases left between them. The CDR3 has 12 residues.

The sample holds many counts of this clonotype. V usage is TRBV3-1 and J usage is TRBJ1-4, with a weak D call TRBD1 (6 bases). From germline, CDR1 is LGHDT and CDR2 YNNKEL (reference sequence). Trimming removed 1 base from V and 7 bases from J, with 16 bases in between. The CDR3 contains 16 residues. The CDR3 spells CASSQGGPRGTEKLFF. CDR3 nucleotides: TGTGCCAGCAGCCAAGGGGGGCCAAGGGGAACTGAAAAACTGTTTTTT.

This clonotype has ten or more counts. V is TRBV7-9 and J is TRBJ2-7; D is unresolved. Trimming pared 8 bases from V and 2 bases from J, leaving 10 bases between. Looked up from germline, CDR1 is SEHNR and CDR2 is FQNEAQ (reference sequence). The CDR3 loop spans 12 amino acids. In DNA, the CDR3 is TGTGCCAGCTCGAAGGGCACCTACGAGCAGTACTTC. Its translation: CASSKGTYEQYF. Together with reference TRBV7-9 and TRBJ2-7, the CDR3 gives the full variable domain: DTGVSQNPRHKITKRGQNVTFRCDPISEHNRLYWYRQTLGQGPEFLTYFQNEAQLEKSRLLSDRFSAERPKGSFSTLEIQRTEQGDSAMYLCASSKGTYEQYFGPGTRLTVT.

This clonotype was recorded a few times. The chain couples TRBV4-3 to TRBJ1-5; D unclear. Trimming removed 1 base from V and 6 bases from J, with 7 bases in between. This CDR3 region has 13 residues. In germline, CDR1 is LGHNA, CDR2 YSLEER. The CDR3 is CASSQGARQPQHF. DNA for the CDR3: TGCGCCAGCAGCCAAGGAGCCCGTCAGCCCCAGCATTTT.

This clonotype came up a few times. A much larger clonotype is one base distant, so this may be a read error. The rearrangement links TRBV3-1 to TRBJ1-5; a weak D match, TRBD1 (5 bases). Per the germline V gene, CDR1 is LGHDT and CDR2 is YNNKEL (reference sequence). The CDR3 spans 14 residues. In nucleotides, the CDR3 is TGTGCCAGCAGCCAAGAAGGGGCTGGGCAGCACCAGCATTTT. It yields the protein CASSQEGAGQHQHF.

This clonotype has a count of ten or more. CDR3 in amino acids: CAISVGGGTDTQYF. DNA of the CDR3: TGTGCCATCAGTGTGGGCGGAGGCACAGATACGCAGTATTTT. The chain couples TRBV10-3 to TRBJ2-3, with D unclear. CDR1 and CDR2 from the germline V gene are ENHRY and SYGVKD. The CDR3 covers 14 residues. V lost 4 bases and J lost 1, with 9 bases in between.

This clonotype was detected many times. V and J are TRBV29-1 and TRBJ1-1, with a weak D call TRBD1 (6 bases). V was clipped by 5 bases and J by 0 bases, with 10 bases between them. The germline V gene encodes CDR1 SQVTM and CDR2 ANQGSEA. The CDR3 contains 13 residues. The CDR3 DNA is TGCAGCGTTCTCGGGGGCCTGAACACTGAAGCTTTCTTT. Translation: CSVLGGLNTEAFF.

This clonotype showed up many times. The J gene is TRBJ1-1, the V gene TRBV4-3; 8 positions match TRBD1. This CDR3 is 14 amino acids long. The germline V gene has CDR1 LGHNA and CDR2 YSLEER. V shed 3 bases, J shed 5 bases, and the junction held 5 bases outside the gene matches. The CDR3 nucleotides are TGCGCCAGCAGCCAGGAACAGGGGGAGACTGAAGCTTTCTTT. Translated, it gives CASSQEQGETEAFF.

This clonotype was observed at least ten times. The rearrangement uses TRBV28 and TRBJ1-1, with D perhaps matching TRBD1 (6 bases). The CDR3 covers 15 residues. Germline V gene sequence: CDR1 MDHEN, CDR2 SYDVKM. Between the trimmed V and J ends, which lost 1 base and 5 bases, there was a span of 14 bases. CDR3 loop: CASSLSGAERTEAFF. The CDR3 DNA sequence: TGTGCCAGCAGTTTATCAGGGGCGGAGAGGACTGAAGCTTTCTTT.

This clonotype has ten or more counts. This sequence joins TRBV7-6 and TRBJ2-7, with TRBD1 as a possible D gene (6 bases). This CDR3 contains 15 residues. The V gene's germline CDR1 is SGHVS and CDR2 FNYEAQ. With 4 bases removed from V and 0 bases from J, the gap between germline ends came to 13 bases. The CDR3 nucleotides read TGTGCCAGCAGCTCAGACAGGTCTAGCTCCTACGAGCAGTACTTC. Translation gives CASSSDRSSSYEQYF.

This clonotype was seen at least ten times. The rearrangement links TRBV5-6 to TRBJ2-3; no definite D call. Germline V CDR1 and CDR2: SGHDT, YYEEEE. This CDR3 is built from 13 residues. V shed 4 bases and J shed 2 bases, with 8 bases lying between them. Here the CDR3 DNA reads TGTGCCAGCAGCCGACCACCCACAGATACGCAGTATTTT. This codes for CASSRPPTDTQYF.

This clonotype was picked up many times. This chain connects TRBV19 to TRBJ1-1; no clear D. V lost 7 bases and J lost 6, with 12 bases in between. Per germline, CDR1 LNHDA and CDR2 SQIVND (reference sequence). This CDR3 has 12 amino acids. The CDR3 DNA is TGTGCCAGTAACTACAGAGGTGCTGAAGCTTTCTTT. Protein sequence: CASNYRGAEAFF.

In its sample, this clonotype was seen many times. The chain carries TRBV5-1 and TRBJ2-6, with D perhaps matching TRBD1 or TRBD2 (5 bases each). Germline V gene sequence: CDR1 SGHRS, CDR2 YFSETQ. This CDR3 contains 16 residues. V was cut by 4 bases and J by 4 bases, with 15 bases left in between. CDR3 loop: CASSLWGTGGANVLTF. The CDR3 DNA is TGCGCCAGCAGCCTGTGGGGGACGGGAGGGGCCAACGTCCTGACTTTC.

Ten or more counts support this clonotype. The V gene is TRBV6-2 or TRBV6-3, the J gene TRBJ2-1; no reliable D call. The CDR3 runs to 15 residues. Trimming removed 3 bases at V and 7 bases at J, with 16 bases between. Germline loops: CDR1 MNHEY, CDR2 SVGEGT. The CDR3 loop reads CASSYQYQTVNEQFF. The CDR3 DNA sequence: TGTGCCAGCAGTTATCAGTATCAGACTGTGAATGAGCAGTTCTTC.

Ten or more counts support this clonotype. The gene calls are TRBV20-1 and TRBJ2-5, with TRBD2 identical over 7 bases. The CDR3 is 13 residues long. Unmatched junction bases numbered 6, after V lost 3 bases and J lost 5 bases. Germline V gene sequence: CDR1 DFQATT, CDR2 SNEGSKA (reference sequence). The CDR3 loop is CSARTSHTETQYF. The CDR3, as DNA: TGCAGTGCTAGGACTAGCCACACGGAGACCCAGTACTTC.

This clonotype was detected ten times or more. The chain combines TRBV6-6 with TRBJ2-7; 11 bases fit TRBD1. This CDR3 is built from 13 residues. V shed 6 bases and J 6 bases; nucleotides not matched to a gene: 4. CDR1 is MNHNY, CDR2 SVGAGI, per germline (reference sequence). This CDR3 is CASSRTGGAEQYF. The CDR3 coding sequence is TGTGCCAGCAGCAGGACAGGGGGCGCCGAGCAGTACTTC.

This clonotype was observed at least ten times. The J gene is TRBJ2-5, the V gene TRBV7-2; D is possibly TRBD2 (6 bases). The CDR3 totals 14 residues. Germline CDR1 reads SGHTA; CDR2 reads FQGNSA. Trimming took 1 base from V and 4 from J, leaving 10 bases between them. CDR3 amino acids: CASSLVLATETQYF. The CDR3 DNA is TGTGCCAGCAGCTTAGTGCTAGCGACAGAGACCCAGTACTTC.

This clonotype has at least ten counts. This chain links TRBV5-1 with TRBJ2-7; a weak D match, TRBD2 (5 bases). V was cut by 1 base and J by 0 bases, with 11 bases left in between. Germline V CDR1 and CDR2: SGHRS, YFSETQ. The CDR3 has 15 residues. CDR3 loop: CASSLIPGSSYEQYF. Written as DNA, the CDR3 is TGCGCCAGCAGCTTGATTCCGGGGAGCTCCTACGAGCAGTACTTC.

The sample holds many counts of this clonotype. The CDR3 coding sequence is TGCGCCAGCAGCTTACAGGGGGCTTTGGGCAATGAGCAGTTCTTC. This translates into CASSLQGALGNEQFF. This chain links TRBV5-1 with TRBJ2-1, with 9 positions matching TRBD1. Germline V gene lookup returns CDR1 SGHRS and CDR2 YFSETQ. CDR3 length equals 15 residues. V lost 2 bases to trimming and J lost 6 bases; unmatched junction nucleotides: 6. The full variable domain, its missing parts supplied by reference TRBV5-1 and TRBJ2-1, is KAGVTQTPRYLIKTRGQQVTLSCSPISGHRSVSWYQQTPGQGLQFLFEYFSETQRNKGNFPGRFSGRQFSNSRSEMNVSTLELGDSALYLCASSLQGALGNEQFFGPGTRLTVL.

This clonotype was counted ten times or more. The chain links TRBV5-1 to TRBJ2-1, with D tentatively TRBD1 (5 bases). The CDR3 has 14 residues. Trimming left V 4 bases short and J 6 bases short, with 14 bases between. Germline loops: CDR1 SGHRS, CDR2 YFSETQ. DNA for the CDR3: TGCGCCAGCAGCAACGGACACGGAACCAATGAGCAGTTCTTC. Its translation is CASSNGHGTNEQFF. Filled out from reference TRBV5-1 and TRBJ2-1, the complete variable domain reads KAGVTQTPRYLIKTRGQQVTLSCSPISGHRSVSWYQQTPGQGLQFLFEYFSETQRNKGNFPGRFSGRQFSNSRSEMNVSTLELGDSALYLCASSNGHGTNEQFFGPGTRLTVL.